These 32 T cell receptor beta chains were sequenced from one sample in a study of blood T cell repertoires in COVID-19. Sequenced by immunoSEQ multiplex PCR; TCRdb stores in-frame clones only, minus some. This sample has some 80,000 clones, with about 93% found just once. Specimen: peripheral blood. These receptors were collected from a woman older than 75 with acute or convalescent COVID-19.

This sequence joins TRBV28 and TRBJ1-2; TRBD1 matches at 8 bases. The junction had 11 bases not matched to a gene; V was cut back by 2 bases and J by 6 bases. This CDR3 comprises 16 residues. Germline V gene lookup returns CDR1 MDHEN and CDR2 SYDVKM. CDR3 residues: CASSLMAGQGLNGYTF. As DNA, the CDR3 is TGTGCCAGCAGTTTAATGGCCGGACAGGGACTAAATGGCTACACCTTC.

The chain uses TRBV10-3 and TRBJ1-2; 7 bases map to TRBD1. This CDR3 comprises 14 residues. CDR1 ENHRY and CDR2 SYGVKD come from the germline V gene. The J segment lost 5 bases and the V segment lost 6 bases, leaving 9 bases of the junction unmatched. The CDR3 DNA reads as TGTGCCATCAGGCATACAGGGGATCGGTATGGCTACACCTTC. As protein: CAIRHTGDRYGYTF.

This sequence joins TRBV4-3 and TRBJ1-6; a weak D match, TRBD1 (6 bases). CDR3 length equals 13 residues. V lost 2 bases, J lost 9 bases, and 8 bases lay in between. The germline CDR1 and CDR2 sequences are LGHNA and YSLEER. CDR3 nucleotide sequence: TGCGCCAGCAGCCAAACAGGGAGTTCACCCCTCCACTTT. This translates into CASSQTGSSPLHF.

In DNA, the CDR3 is TGTGCCAGCAGCGGGACTAGCGCCCGCGAGCAGTACTTC. Its protein is CASSGTSAREQYF. The rearrangement uses TRBV7-8 and TRBJ2-7; 10 bases line up with TRBD2. This CDR3 has 13 residues. V was clipped by 5 bases and J by 6 bases; unmatched bases: 4. Germline CDR1 reads SGHVS; CDR2 reads FQNEAQ.

In its sample, this clone was seen once. This chain joins TRBV3-1 (or the pseudogene TRBV3-2) and TRBJ1-4; 7 positions match TRBD1. With 2 bases clipped from V and 4 bases from J, the junction kept 7 bases outside the gene matches. The CDR3 consists of 16 residues. From germline, CDR1 is LGHDT and CDR2 YNNKEL (reference sequence). The CDR3 DNA is TGTGCCAGCAGCCAAAGAGGGGGACAGAGTAATGAAAAACTGTTTTTT. The encoded protein is CASSQRGGQSNEKLFF.

The DNA for the CDR3 is TGTGCCAGCAGCTTACGCGGGGCGCACGAGCAGTACTTC. This translates into CASSLRGAHEQYF. This rearrangement joins TRBV7-9 to TRBJ2-7, with D perhaps matching TRBD2 (6 bases). V lost 2 bases and J lost 5, with 10 bases in between. The germline CDR1 and CDR2 sequences are SEHNR and FQNEAQ (reference sequence). The CDR3 loop spans 13 amino acids.

This clone was picked up one time. J is TRBJ1-4 and V is TRBV5-6, with D possibly being TRBD1 (5 bases). The V gene's germline CDR1 is SGHDT and CDR2 YYEEEE. Trimming left V 1 base short and J 0 bases short, with 19 bases between. CDR3 size: 19 residues. DNA of the CDR3: TGTGCCAGCAGCTTGTTAGGGGCAAGGATACAAGCAACTAATGAAAAACTGTTTTTT. The encoded protein is CASSLLGARIQATNEKLFF.

This chain uses TRBV3-1 (or the pseudogene TRBV3-2) with TRBJ1-1, with D tentatively TRBD1 (5 bases). In germline, CDR1 is LGHDT, CDR2 YNNKEL (reference sequence). The CDR3 sequence is 14 residues long. Trimming shortened V by 1 base and J by 5 bases, and 11 bases separated the two germline ends. Here the CDR3 DNA reads TGTGCCAGCAGCCAAGGGCAGGGATATACTGAAGCTTTCTTT. Protein: CASSQGQGYTEAFF.

This sequence joins TRBV6-6 and TRBJ2-3; D call uncertain. V was clipped by 7 bases and J by 6 bases, with 8 bases between them. The CDR3 extends over 11 amino acids. Germline-derived CDR1 and CDR2 are MNHNY and SVGAGI (reference sequence). In DNA, the CDR3 is TGTGCCAGCACGGTCGCGGATACGCAGTATTTT. This sequence encodes CASTVADTQYF.

The chain employs TRBV6-5 and TRBJ1-1; no reliable D call. Germline V CDR1 and CDR2: MNHEY, SVGAGI. The CDR3 is 13 amino acids. V was clipped by 7 bases and J by 0 bases, with 9 bases between them. In DNA form, the CDR3 reads TGTGCCAGCACTGGCCCCATGAACACTGAAGCTTTCTTT. Its translation: CASTGPMNTEAFF.

The V call is TRBV29-1, the J call TRBJ2-5; 7 nucleotides match TRBD1. The CDR3 covers 13 residues. Losses at the gene ends were 4 bases for V and 5 bases for J; bases not matched to a gene: 7. CDR1 and CDR2 (germline): SQVTM, ANQGSEA. CDR3 bases: TGCAGCGTTGTGAGGGGGCGGCAGGAGACCCAGTACTTC. As protein: CSVVRGRQETQYF.

The genes are TRBV19 and TRBJ1-5; 9 positions agree with TRBD1. Unmatched junction bases numbered 10, after V lost 8 bases and J lost 11 bases. CDR3 length equals 13 residues. In germline, CDR1 is LNHDA, CDR2 SQIVND (reference sequence). The CDR3 sequence is CASGQGIGRTQHF. In DNA form, the CDR3 reads TGTGCCAGTGGACAGGGGATTGGTCGTACCCAGCATTTT.

CDR3 in amino acids: CASSSPGGAQETQYF. The CDR3 DNA sequence: TGCGCCAGCAGCTCCCCCGGGGGGGCGCAAGAGACCCAGTACTTC. The rearrangement uses TRBV5-1 and TRBJ2-5, with 8 bases identical to TRBD2. This CDR3 has 15 residues. V lost 3 bases and J lost 2; bases outside the gene matches: 6. Germline V gene sequence: CDR1 SGHRS, CDR2 YFSETQ.

The V gene is TRBV27, the J gene TRBJ1-1; a possible D gene is TRBD1 (5 bases). Germline loops: CDR1 MNHEY, CDR2 SMNVEV (reference sequence). This CDR3 is built from 14 residues. Trimming removed 2 bases at V and 4 bases at J, with 11 bases between. CDR3 bases: TGTGCCAGCAGTTTAGGTCAGGGTGTCACTGAAGCTTTCTTT. Its protein is CASSLGQGVTEAFF.

The chain joins TRBV5-1 to TRBJ2-5; 7 positions agree with TRBD1. The V gene end was trimmed by 3 bases and the J gene end by 1 base; junction bases not matched to a gene: 3. The CDR3 loop spans 14 amino acids. Germline V gene sequence: CDR1 SGHRS, CDR2 YFSETQ. CDR3 sequence: CASSSGTAQETQYF. DNA of the CDR3: TGCGCCAGCAGCTCCGGGACAGCCCAAGAGACCCAGTACTTC.

The chain has TRBV19 and TRBJ2-5; 8 bases line up with TRBD1. V shed 4 bases and J 5 bases; nucleotides not matched to a gene: 3. The CDR3 is 13 amino acids. The germline gives CDR1 LNHDA, CDR2 SQIVND (reference sequence). The CDR3 coding sequence is TGTGCCAGTAGTACAGGGGGCGAGGAGACCCAGTACTTC. Protein: CASSTGGEETQYF.

The rearrangement uses TRBV5-1 and TRBJ2-3, with 9 bases that match TRBD2. Germline CDR1 is SGHRS and CDR2 is YFSETQ. With 4 bases clipped from V and 5 bases from J, the junction kept 11 bases outside the gene matches. The CDR3 spans 16 residues. For the CDR3, the DNA is TGCGCCAGCAGCCCCTCGACTAGCGGACCCGTAGATACGCAGTATTTT. Amino acids: CASSPSTSGPVDTQYF.

The chain recombines TRBV6-2 or TRBV6-3 with TRBJ2-7; TRBD1 agrees at 10 bases. From germline, CDR1 is MNHEY and CDR2 SVGEGT. The ends lost 5 bases at V and 4 bases at J; junction bases unmatched: 8. The CDR3 is 15 residues long. CDR3 residues: CASSDRDRGRYEQYF. The CDR3 DNA is TGTGCCAGCAGTGATCGGGACAGGGGCCGATACGAGCAGTACTTC.

The chain has TRBV10-3 and TRBJ2-6, with TRBD1 identical over 10 bases. This CDR3 region has 18 residues. V lost 0 bases to trimming and J lost 3 bases; unmatched junction nucleotides: 5. Germline CDR1 and CDR2: ENHRY and SYGVKD. CDR3 residues: CAISESKGQGGGANVLTF. CDR3 bases: TGTGCCATCAGTGAGTCGAAAGGACAGGGGGGTGGGGCCAACGTCCTGACTTTC.

The rearrangement joins TRBV5-6 to TRBJ2-7, with 9 bases aligning to TRBD2. The CDR3 loop spans 16 amino acids. Losses at the gene ends were 0 bases for V and 2 bases for J; bases not matched to a gene: 6. Germline loops: CDR1 SGHDT, CDR2 YYEEEE. As DNA, the CDR3 is TGTGCCAGCAGCTTGGCGGGGCGGGGGGGCACCTACGAGCAGTACTTC. Translation: CASSLAGRGGTYEQYF. The variable domain in full, with the rest retrieved from reference TRBV5-6 and TRBJ2-7, is DAGVTQSPTHLIKTRGQQVTLRCSPKSGHDTVSWYQQALGQGPQFIFQYYEEEERQRGNFPDRFSGHQFPNYSSELNVNALLLGDSALYLCASSLAGRGGTYEQYFGPGTRLTVT.

This chain links TRBV5-6 with TRBJ2-3; 9 positions match TRBD1. Germline loops: CDR1 SGHDT, CDR2 YYEEEE. There are 18 residues in the CDR3. V shed 5 bases and J 2 bases; nucleotides not matched to a gene: 15. CDR3 protein: CASSMIGQGIFPTDTQYF. The CDR3 DNA reads TGTGCCAGCAGTATGATCGGACAGGGGATTTTCCCCACAGATACGCAGTATTTT.

V and J are TRBV5-6 and TRBJ1-6, with 10 bases fitting TRBD1. The CDR3 spans 15 residues. Germline V CDR1 and CDR2: SGHDT, YYEEEE. The V segment lost 3 bases and the J segment 9 bases; nucleotides outside the gene matches: 6. The CDR3 is CASSSDRGRVSPLHF. The CDR3 nucleotides read TGTGCCAGCAGCTCAGACAGGGGGCGCGTTTCACCCCTCCACTTT. Complete variable domain (other parts from reference TRBV5-6 and TRBJ1-6): DAGVTQSPTHLIKTRGQQVTLRCSPKSGHDTVSWYQQALGQGPQFIFQYYEEEERQRGNFPDRFSGHQFPNYSSELNVNALLLGDSALYLCASSSDRGRVSPLHFGNGTRLTVT.

This rearrangement joins TRBV7-9 to TRBJ1-2; 8 bases are shared with TRBD1. CDR1 SEHNR and CDR2 FQNEAQ come from the germline V gene (reference sequence). The V segment lost 5 bases and the J segment 4 bases; nucleotides outside the gene matches: 6. The CDR3 spans 14 residues. The CDR3 reads CASSLQGATYGYTF. The CDR3 bases are TGTGCCAGCAGCCTGCAGGGGGCGACCTATGGCTACACCTTC.

This chain links TRBV5-8 with TRBJ2-5, with TRBD2 identical over 12 bases. This CDR3 has 16 amino acids. Germline V gene lookup returns CDR1 SGHTS and CDR2 YDEGEE. The junction had 8 bases not matched to a gene; V was cut back by 3 bases and J by 5 bases. In DNA, the CDR3 is TGTGCCAGCAGCTCCGCCAGGACTAGCGGGATTGAGACCCAGTACTTC. Translation: CASSSARTSGIETQYF.

The CDR3, as DNA: TGTGCCAGCAGCCAAGTGGGACAGGGATTCGAGCAGTACTTC. This sequence encodes CASSQVGQGFEQYF. The chain uses TRBV4-2 and TRBJ2-7; 9 bases agree with TRBD1. Germline lookup yields CDR1 LGHNA and CDR2 YNFKEQ. V lost 1 base, J lost 6 bases, and 4 bases stayed unmatched. This CDR3 contains 14 residues.

The genes are TRBV10-3 and TRBJ2-7; TRBD1 matches 10 bases. Trimming took 6 bases from V and 5 from J; bases not matched to a gene: 7. Germline CDR1 reads ENHRY; CDR2 reads SYGVKD. The CDR3 consists of 14 residues. The CDR3 is CAIRGDRGQNEQYF. CDR3 sequence (DNA): TGTGCCATCAGGGGAGACAGGGGGCAAAACGAGCAGTACTTC.

The genes are TRBV28 and TRBJ2-7; 8 nucleotides agree with TRBD2. CDR1 is MDHEN and CDR2 is SYDVKM in the germline V gene. The CDR3 is 15 amino acids. The V gene end was trimmed by 11 bases and the J gene end by 7 bases; junction bases not matched to a gene: 19. CDR3 sequence (DNA): TGTGCCTCTCAAGGCGGGGGGCAATCGAAAGGGGAGCAGTACTTC. Translated: CASQGGGQSKGEQYF.

The V call is TRBV10-2, the J call TRBJ1-5; D gene uncertain. Trimming stripped 3 bases from V and 2 bases from J, with 5 bases between. Germline CDR1 is WSHSY and CDR2 is SAAADI. This CDR3 contains 13 residues. The CDR3 region is CASSDRGNQPQHF. The CDR3 DNA sequence: TGCGCCAGCAGTGACCGGGGCAATCAGCCCCAGCATTTT.

The rearrangement joins TRBV5-4 to TRBJ2-2; D is ambiguous. CDR1 is SGHNT and CDR2 is YYREEE in the germline V gene (reference sequence). The ends were cut back, 0 bases at V and 6 bases at J, with 6 bases in the middle. The CDR3 is 13 residues long. In DNA, the CDR3 is TGTGCCAGCAGCTTGGACGAGGCCGGGGAGCTGTTTTTT. Its protein is CASSLDEAGELFF. Full variable domain (rest looked up from reference TRBV5-4 and TRBJ2-2): ETGVTQSPTHLIKTRGQQVTLRCSSQSGHNTVSWYQQALGQGPQFIFQYYREEENGRGNFPPRFSGLQFPNYSSELNVNALELDDSALYLCASSLDEAGELFFGEGSRLTVL.

This clone was detected only once. The CDR3 does not close with the conserved phenylalanine or tryptophan, likely indicating a read error. It is unclear where the CDR3 begins or ends on the DNA, so no DNA is shown, and the CDR3 is as TCRdb lists it. V usage is TRBV7-3 and J usage is TRBJ1-6; TRBD1 reflects the table's D call only, with no check against the DNA. Germline CDR1 and CDR2: SGHTA and FQGTGA. The CDR3 spans 13 amino acids, including both terminal residues. The CDR3 loop is CASSRPGQGVGLR.

This chain links TRBV6-5 with TRBJ1-1; 8 bases map to TRBD1. This CDR3 comprises 16 residues. CDR1 and CDR2 (germline): MNHEY, SVGAGI. With V trimmed by 4 bases and J by 1 base, 8 bases remained unmatched. Here the CDR3 DNA reads TGTGCCAGCAGTTCCCAACGTGGGACAGGGAACACTGAAGCTTTCTTT. Its translation is CASSSQRGTGNTEAFF.

V gene TRBV18 combines with J gene TRBJ2-1; 7 bases are a match to TRBD2. V lost 5 bases, J lost 8 bases, and 3 bases stayed unmatched. This CDR3 contains 12 residues. Germline CDR1 KGHSH, CDR2 LQKENI. CDR3 sequence: CASSVLADEQFF. As DNA, the CDR3 is TGTGCCAGCTCAGTCCTAGCGGATGAGCAGTTCTTC.